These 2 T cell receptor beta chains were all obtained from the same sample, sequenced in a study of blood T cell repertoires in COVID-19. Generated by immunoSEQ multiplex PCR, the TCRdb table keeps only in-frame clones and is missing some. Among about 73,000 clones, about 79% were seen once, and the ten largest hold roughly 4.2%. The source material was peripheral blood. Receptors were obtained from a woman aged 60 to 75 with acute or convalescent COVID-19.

The CDR3 coding sequence is TGTGCCAGCAGCTTATTACAGGTTGGTGGCACAGATACGCAGTATTTT. Translation: CASSLLQVGGTDTQYF. The rearrangement joins TRBV7-6 to TRBJ2-3; TRBD1 might be the D (5 bases). The germline V gene has CDR1 SGHVS and CDR2 FNYEAQ. Deletions cut 2 bases from V and 1 base from J, with 13 bases between. CDR3 length: 16 amino acids.

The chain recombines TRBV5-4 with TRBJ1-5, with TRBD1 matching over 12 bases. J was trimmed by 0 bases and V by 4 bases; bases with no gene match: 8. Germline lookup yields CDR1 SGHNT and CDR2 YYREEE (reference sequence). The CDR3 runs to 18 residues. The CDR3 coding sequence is TGTGCCAGCAGCCTTCTAGGGACAGGGGGCGGTAGCAATCAGCCCCAGCATTTT. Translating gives CASSLLGTGGGSNQPQHF.